This passage covers 15 T cell receptor beta chains from one sample sequenced in a study of cytomegalovirus exposure and HLA in healthy donors. The PCR used 60 Vbeta and 13 Jbeta primers. Sequenced by immunoSEQ multiplex PCR; TCRdb stores in-frame clones only, minus some. Of approximately 150,000 clones detected, 65% to 80% appear once; the ten largest clones hold 5.5% to 7.5%. Sequenced sample: PBMCs. The receptors come from a woman aged 40 to 50 in good health and CMV-seropositive.

The chain recombines TRBV7-6 with TRBJ2-7; 9 nucleotides agree with TRBD1. Per the germline V gene, CDR1 is SGHVS and CDR2 is FNYEAQ. This CDR3 has 14 amino acids. V was pared by 5 bases and J by 3 bases, with 5 bases of the junction left unmatched. CDR3 bases: TGTGCCAGCAGCCCTCGGACAGGGGTCTACGAGCAGTACTTC. Protein sequence: CASSPRTGVYEQYF.

The rearrangement joins TRBV28 to TRBJ2-7, with 9 nucleotides matching TRBD1. There are 14 residues in the CDR3. The germline V gene has CDR1 MDHEN and CDR2 SYDVKM. V trimming: 3 bases; J trimming: 2 bases; junction bases outside the gene matches: 2. The CDR3 here is CASSLGQGPYEQYF. CDR3 in DNA: TGTGCCAGCAGTTTGGGACAGGGTCCCTACGAGCAGTACTTC. The entire variable domain, with the rest obtained from reference TRBV28 and TRBJ2-7, is as follows: DVKVTQSSRYLVKRTGEKVFLECVQDMDHENMFWYRQDPGLGLRLIYFSYDVKMKEKGDIPEGYSVSREKKERFSLILESASTNQTSMYLCASSLGQGPYEQYFGPGTRLTVT.

V and J are TRBV6-6 and TRBJ2-7; possible D gene TRBD2, 7 bases. The germline V gene encodes CDR1 MNHNY and CDR2 SVGAGI (reference sequence). The CDR3 is 15 amino acids. The V gene lost 5 bases and the J gene lost 5 bases, with 19 bases spanning the gap. The CDR3 DNA follows: TGTGCCAGCAGTATGGGACGGGGGGCGCGGGACGAGCAGTACTTC. Protein: CASSMGRGARDEQYF.

This clone was observed a handful of times. The chain carries TRBV28 and TRBJ1-5; D gene uncertain. Germline values: CDR1 MDHEN, CDR2 SYDVKM. The ends were cut back, 4 bases at V and 11 bases at J, with 18 bases in the middle. The CDR3 extends over 14 amino acids. The DNA of the CDR3 is TGTGCCAGCAGTTCCGCAGGTACCCCATCGACCCAGCATTTT. Translation gives CASSSAGTPSTQHF.

V gene TRBV9 combines with J gene TRBJ1-1; 7 nucleotides align to TRBD1. The germline V gene encodes CDR1 SGDLS and CDR2 YYNGEE. The CDR3 sequence is 14 residues long. Germline trimming cut 3 bases from V and 6 bases from J; bases unmatched to any gene: 8. CDR3 DNA sequence: TGTGCCAGCAGCGCCACAGGGGAAGTCCCTGAAGCTTTCTTT. This encodes CASSATGEVPEAFF. The whole variable domain, remainder taken from reference TRBV9 and TRBJ1-1, is DSGVTQTPKHLITATGQRVTLRCSPRSGDLSVYWYQQSLDQGLQFLIQYYNGEERAKGNILERFSAQQFPDLHSELNLSSLELGDSALYFCASSATGEVPEAFFGQGTRLTVV.

V gene TRBV19 combines with J gene TRBJ2-7; D is possibly TRBD1 (5 bases). Germline V gene sequence: CDR1 LNHDA, CDR2 SQIVND (reference sequence). This CDR3 spans 13 amino acids. V shed 3 bases and J shed 2 bases, with 8 bases lying between them. In nucleotides, the CDR3 is TGTGCCAGTAGTATTCAGGGAACCTACGAGCAGTACTTC. Protein: CASSIQGTYEQYF.

This chain connects TRBV6-5 to TRBJ2-5, with D maybe TRBD2 (6 bases). This CDR3 is 13 amino acids long. Germline V lookup: CDR1 MNHEY, CDR2 SVGAGI. V was pared by 2 bases and J by 5 bases, with 9 bases between. For the CDR3, the DNA is TGTGCCAGCAGTTACGCGGGACCCGAGACCCAGTACTTC. This translates into CASSYAGPETQYF.

As DNA, the CDR3 is TGTGCCAGCTCACCTTCTACAGGGGGCAGCTCACCCCTCCACTTT. It yields the protein CASSPSTGGSSPLHF. The V gene is TRBV18, the J gene TRBJ1-6; 9 bases agree with TRBD1. V shed 3 bases, J shed 10 bases, and the junction held 7 bases outside the gene matches. The germline CDR1 and CDR2 sequences are KGHSH and LQKENI. The CDR3 runs to 15 residues. Full variable domain (missing parts from reference TRBV18 and TRBJ1-6): NAGVMQNPRHLVRRRGQEARLRCSPMKGHSHVYWYRQLPEEGLKFMVYLQKENIIDESGMPKERFSAEFPKEGPSILRIQQVVRGDSAAYFCASSPSTGGSSPLHFGNGTRLTVT.

The chain combines TRBV5-1 with TRBJ2-5; 7 bases map to TRBD2. Per germline, CDR1 SGHRS and CDR2 YFSETQ. The CDR3 covers 14 residues. V trimming: 3 bases; J trimming: 3 bases; junction bases outside the gene matches: 5. CDR3 DNA sequence: TGCGCCAGCAGCTCCCTAGCGGCAGAAGAGACCCAGTACTTC. This encodes CASSSLAAEETQYF.

The chain combines TRBV7-8 with TRBJ1-1, with no clear D. The CDR3 runs 13 residues. From germline, CDR1 is SGHVS and CDR2 FQNEAQ. Trimming cost V 0 bases and J 5 bases, with 7 bases left between them. CDR3 coding DNA: TGTGCCAGCAGCTTAGCGCTCAGGACTGAAGCTTTCTTT. It codes for CASSLALRTEAFF.

The V call is TRBV10-3, the J call TRBJ2-5, with 10 positions matching TRBD1. Germline loops: CDR1 ENHRY, CDR2 SYGVKD. CDR3 length: 16 amino acids. J lost 8 bases, V lost 2 bases, and 11 bases had no gene match. As DNA, the CDR3 is TGTGCCATCAGTGAGCCGGGACAGGGGCCTAGTTTTACCCAGTACTTC. Its translation is CAISEPGQGPSFTQYF.

V gene TRBV29-1 combines with J gene TRBJ2-3; 13 bases match TRBD2. The CDR3 sequence is 17 residues long. V lost 2 bases, J lost 0 bases, and 5 bases stayed unmatched. CDR1 and CDR2 (germline): SQVTM, ANQGSEA. CDR3 nucleotides: TGCAGCGTTGAAACTAGCGGGGGGGAATCTAGCACAGATACGCAGTATTTT. Its translation: CSVETSGGESSTDTQYF.

V usage is TRBV9 and J usage is TRBJ1-3; 9 bases agree with TRBD1. Germline V gives CDR1 SGDLS, CDR2 YYNGEE. After removal of 7 bases from V and 6 bases from J, the junction contained 8 bases not matched to a gene. The CDR3 consists of 14 residues. CDR3 nucleotide sequence: TGTGCCAGCGGCCCGGGACAGGGATCAAACACCATATATTTT. Encoded protein: CASGPGQGSNTIYF.

This clone has just a few counts. The chain joins TRBV18 to TRBJ2-1, with 7 bases identical to TRBD2. The CDR3 is made up of 17 amino acids. With V trimmed by 3 bases and J by 6 bases, 14 bases remained unmatched. Germline loops: CDR1 KGHSH, CDR2 LQKENI. The CDR3 protein is CASSPKSLAGPANEQFF. The CDR3 DNA reads as TGTGCCAGCTCACCCAAATCCTTAGCGGGCCCGGCCAATGAGCAGTTCTTC.

This clone was picked up a small number of times. The chain recombines TRBV2 with TRBJ2-3, with D maybe TRBD2 (6 bases). Trimming removed 7 bases from V and 0 bases from J, with 14 bases in between. This CDR3 comprises 15 residues. Germline V gene sequence: CDR1 SNHLY, CDR2 FYNNEI. This CDR3 reads CASTGLLNSTDTQYF. The CDR3 nucleotides read TGTGCCAGCACCGGACTACTAAACAGCACAGATACGCAGTATTTT.